This T cell receptor beta chain was profiled in a study of OX40 agonist ivuxolimab in advanced cancers. Generated by immunoSEQ multiplex PCR, the TCRdb table keeps only in-frame clones and is missing some. Of roughly 65,000 clones listed, over 60% are singletons. Notes on the study in general: Clonal expansion in partial responders at 0.1-3.0 mg/kg ranked among the lowest. CD8+ T cells showed, on average, more clonal expansion than CD4+ cells.

This clone was seen a single time. The antigen is not known. The ends lost 4 bases at V and 3 bases at J; junction bases unmatched: 9. The CDR3 is 16 residues long. Germline assignment: CDR1 MDHEN and CDR2 SYDVKM. If patients had autoimmune disease history or systemic immunosuppression, they were excluded. Sampling times: baseline, cycle 4 day 1, cycle 7 day 1. The rearrangement joins TRBV28 to TRBJ1-5; 7 bases align to TRBD1. The clonotype originates from an adult with an advanced solid tumor such as melanoma, head and neck, liver or kidney cancer. The sequencing here drew on CD4+ or CD8+ T cells sorted from blood, taken in a trial of the OX40 agonist ivuxolimab. The CDR3 protein is CASSWYPTGLNQPQHF. Written as DNA, the CDR3 is TGTGCCAGCAGTTGGTACCCGACAGGGCTCAATCAGCCCCAGCATTTT.